A few counts support the clone carrying this T cell receptor beta chain. Its antigen is unknown. Within the sample, other DNA sequences also encode this same CDR3. The sample belongs to a study of beta chain features in type 1 diabetes. Notes on the study in general: Within each of all four CD4+ subsets, Type 1 diabetes patients had TCRB CDR3s that were moderately but significantly shorter.

Germline V gene lookup returns CDR1 MNHEY and CDR2 SVGAGI. The CDR3 consists of 13 residues. With 5 bases removed from V and 9 bases from J, the gap between germline ends came to 14 bases. In total, each donor contributed a single heparinised blood draw that averaged about 100 mL. CD4+ cells of the naive, central memory, regulatory and stem cell-like memory types were sorted via CD45RO/CCR7/CD25/CD127/CD95/CD27. The whole isolated RNA underwent reverse transcription, so sequencing captured expressed TCRB transcripts. Read counts averaged around 4 million for samples of naive, central memory and regulatory T cells. TCRdb's copy holds only in-frame clones and misses some; the assay was immunoSEQ multiplex PCR. The sample yields about 390,000 clones, 8.5% to 10% seen once.

Sequencing was done on a sample of central memory CD4+ T cells from blood. This receptor was identified in a man younger than 45 with type 1 diabetes. The gene calls are TRBV6-5 and TRBJ1-5, with no clear D. CDR3 bases: TGTGCCAGCAGTGAAGCCCGACCTGGGCCCCAGCATTTT. This sequence encodes CASSEARPGPQHF.